Shown below are 3 T cell receptor beta chains from a single sample sequenced in a study of cytomegalovirus exposure and HLA in healthy donors. Researchers ran the PCR with 60 Vbeta and 13 Jbeta primers. Sequencing used immunoSEQ multiplex PCR; TCRdb keeps in-frame clones, though not all of them. The sample contains about 92,000 clones, roughly four fifths of which appear only once. The sample comprised PBMCs. The origin of the receptors is a woman between 18 and 29 years old in good health and CMV-seropositive.

The J gene is TRBJ2-3, the V gene TRBV15; D call uncertain. This CDR3 comprises 13 residues. Trimming removed 2 bases from V and 6 bases from J, with 9 bases in between. CDR1 LNHNV and CDR2 YYDKDF come from the germline V gene (reference sequence). The CDR3 sequence: CATSRPSRDTQYF. The CDR3 DNA reads TGTGCCACCAGCAGACCTTCCCGGGATACGCAGTATTTT.

This chain uses TRBV30 with TRBJ2-2, with D perhaps matching TRBD1 (6 bases). This CDR3 contains 13 residues. V lost 0 bases and J lost 8, with 10 bases in between. Germline values: CDR1 GTSNPN, CDR2 SVGIG (reference sequence). This chain's CDR3 is CAWSVQGGGELFF. In DNA, the CDR3 is TGTGCCTGGAGTGTACAGGGTGGGGGGGAGCTGTTTTTT. The entire variable domain, with the rest obtained from reference TRBV30 and TRBJ2-2, is as follows: SQTIHQWPATLVQPVGSPLSLECTVEGTSNPNLYWYRQAAGRGLQLLFYSVGIGQISSEVPQNLSASRPQDRQFILSSKKLLLSDSGFYLCAWSVQGGGELFFGEGSRLTVL.

Notes on this clone: Mismatch with germline at one junction end may stem from a read error. The V and J genes are TRBV4-1 and TRBJ2-3; the D gene is possibly TRBD1 (7 bases). Germline V gene data show CDR1 as MGHRA and CDR2 as YSYEKL. The CDR3 covers 17 residues. The CDR3 sequence: CDSSQAYGGGTADTQYF. The CDR3 DNA sequence: TGCGACAGCAGCCAAGCTTACGGCGGAGGGACAGCAGATACGCAGTATTTT.